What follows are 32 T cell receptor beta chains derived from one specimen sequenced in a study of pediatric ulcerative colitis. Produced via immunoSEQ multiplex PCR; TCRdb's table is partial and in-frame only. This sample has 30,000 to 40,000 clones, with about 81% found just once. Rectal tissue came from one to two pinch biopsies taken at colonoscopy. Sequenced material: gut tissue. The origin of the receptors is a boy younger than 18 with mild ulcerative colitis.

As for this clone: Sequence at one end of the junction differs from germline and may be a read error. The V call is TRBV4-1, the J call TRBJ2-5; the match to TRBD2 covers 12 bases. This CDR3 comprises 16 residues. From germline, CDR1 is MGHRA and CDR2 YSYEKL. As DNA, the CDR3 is TGCGCCGGCAGCCAAATTCTAGCGGGGGGGCTAAAGACCCAGTACTTC. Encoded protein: CAGSQILAGGLKTQYF.

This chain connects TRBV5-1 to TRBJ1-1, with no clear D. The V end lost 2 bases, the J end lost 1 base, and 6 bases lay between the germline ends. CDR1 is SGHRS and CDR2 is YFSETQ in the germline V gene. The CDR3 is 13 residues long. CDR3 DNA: TGCGCCAGCAGCTTTACCAAGAACACTGAAGCTTTCTTT. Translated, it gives CASSFTKNTEAFF.

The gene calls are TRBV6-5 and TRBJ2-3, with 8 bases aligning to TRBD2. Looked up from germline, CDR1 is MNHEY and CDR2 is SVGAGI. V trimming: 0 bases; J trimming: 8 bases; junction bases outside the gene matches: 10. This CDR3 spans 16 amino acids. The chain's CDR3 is CASSYSRRGDFVTQYF. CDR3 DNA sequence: TGTGCCAGCAGTTACTCGAGGCGGGGGGACTTTGTTACGCAGTATTTT.

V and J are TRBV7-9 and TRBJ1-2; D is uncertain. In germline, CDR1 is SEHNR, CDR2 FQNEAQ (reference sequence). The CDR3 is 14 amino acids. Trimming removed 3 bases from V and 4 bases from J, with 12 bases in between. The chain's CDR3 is CASSFGRPIYGYTF. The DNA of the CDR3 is TGTGCCAGCAGCTTCGGGCGGCCCATCTATGGCTACACCTTC.

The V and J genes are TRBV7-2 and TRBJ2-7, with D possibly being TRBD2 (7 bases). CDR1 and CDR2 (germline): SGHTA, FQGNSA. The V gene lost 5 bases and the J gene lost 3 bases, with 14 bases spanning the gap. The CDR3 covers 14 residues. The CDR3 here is CASSTQGGGYEQYF. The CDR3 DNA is TGTGCCAGCAGCACACAAGGGGGGGGCTACGAGCAGTACTTC.

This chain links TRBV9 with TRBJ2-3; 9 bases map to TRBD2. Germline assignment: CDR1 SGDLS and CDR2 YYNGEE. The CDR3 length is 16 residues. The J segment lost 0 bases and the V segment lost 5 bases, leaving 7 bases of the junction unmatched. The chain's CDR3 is CASSSRAGGSTDTQYF. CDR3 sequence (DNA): TGTGCCAGCAGTAGCAGGGCGGGGGGGAGCACAGATACGCAGTATTTT.

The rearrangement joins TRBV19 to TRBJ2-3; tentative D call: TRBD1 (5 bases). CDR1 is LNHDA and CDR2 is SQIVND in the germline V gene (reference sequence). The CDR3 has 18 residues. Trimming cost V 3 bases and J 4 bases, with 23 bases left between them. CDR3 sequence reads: CASSINGPRAFFPDTQYF. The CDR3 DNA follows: TGTGCCAGTAGTATTAACGGTCCCAGGGCGTTTTTCCCAGATACGCAGTATTTT.

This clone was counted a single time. CDR3 region: CASSFGGAGGDEKLFF. CDR3 nucleotides: TGCGCCAGCAGCTTCGGAGGGGCAGGGGGTGACGAAAAACTGTTTTTT. The rearrangement links TRBV5-1 to TRBJ1-4; 7 positions match TRBD1. The J segment lost 8 bases and the V segment lost 2 bases, leaving 12 bases of the junction unmatched. The CDR3 sequence is 16 residues long. CDR1 SGHRS and CDR2 YFSETQ come from the germline V gene.

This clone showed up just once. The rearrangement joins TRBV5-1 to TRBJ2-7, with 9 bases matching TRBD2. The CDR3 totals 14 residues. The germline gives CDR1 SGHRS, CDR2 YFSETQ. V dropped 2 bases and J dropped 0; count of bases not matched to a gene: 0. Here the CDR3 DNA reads TGCGCCAGCAGCTTTAGCGGGGGCTCCTACGAGCAGTACTTC. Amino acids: CASSFSGGSYEQYF.

CDR3 in DNA: TGTGCCAGCAGCTCAATAGACAGGGGGTATCGGAACACTGAAGCTTTCTTT. This encodes CASSSIDRGYRNTEAFF. This chain uses TRBV7-9 with TRBJ1-1, with TRBD1 identical over 9 bases. The V segment lost 4 bases and the J segment 1 base; nucleotides outside the gene matches: 10. Germline CDR1 reads SEHNR; CDR2 reads FQNEAQ (reference sequence). The CDR3 is made up of 17 amino acids.

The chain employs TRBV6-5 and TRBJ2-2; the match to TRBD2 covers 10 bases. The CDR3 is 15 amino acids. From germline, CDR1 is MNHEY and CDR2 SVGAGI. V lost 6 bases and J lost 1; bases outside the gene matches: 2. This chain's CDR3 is CASRRLAGNTGELFF. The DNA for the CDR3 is TGTGCCAGCAGGCGACTAGCGGGGAACACCGGGGAGCTGTTTTTT.

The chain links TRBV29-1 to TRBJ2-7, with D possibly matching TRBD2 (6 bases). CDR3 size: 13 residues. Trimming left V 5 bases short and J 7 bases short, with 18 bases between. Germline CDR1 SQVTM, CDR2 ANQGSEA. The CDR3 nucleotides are TGCAGCGTTCTAGCGCCGGACGGCTTTGAGCAGTACTTC. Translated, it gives CSVLAPDGFEQYF.

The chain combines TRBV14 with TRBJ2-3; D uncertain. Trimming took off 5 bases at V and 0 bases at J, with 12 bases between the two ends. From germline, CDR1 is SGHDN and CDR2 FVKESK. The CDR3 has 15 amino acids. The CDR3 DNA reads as TGTGCCAGCAGCACTATCGCGTCAAGCACAGATACGCAGTATTTT. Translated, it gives CASSTIASSTDTQYF.

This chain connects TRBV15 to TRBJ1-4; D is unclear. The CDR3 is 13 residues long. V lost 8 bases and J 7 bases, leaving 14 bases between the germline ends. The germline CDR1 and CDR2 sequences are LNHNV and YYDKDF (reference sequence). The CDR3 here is CATGRAFTEKLFF. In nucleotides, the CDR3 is TGTGCCACCGGGCGGGCTTTTACTGAAAAACTGTTTTTT. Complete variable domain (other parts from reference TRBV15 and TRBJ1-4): DAMVIQNPRYQVTQFGKPVTLSCSQTLNHNVMYWYQQKSSQAPKLLFHYYDKDFNNEADTPDNFQSRRPNTSFCFLDIRSPGLGDTAMYLCATGRAFTEKLFFGSGTQLSVL.

The CDR3 is CASSILLAGDTGELFF. The DNA for the CDR3 is TGTGCCAGTAGTATCTTACTAGCGGGTGACACCGGGGAGCTGTTTTTT. This chain links TRBV19 with TRBJ2-2; 9 bases map to TRBD2. Germline CDR1 LNHDA, CDR2 SQIVND (reference sequence). The CDR3 loop spans 16 amino acids. J gave up 3 bases and V 3 bases, and 5 bases lay outside the gene matches.

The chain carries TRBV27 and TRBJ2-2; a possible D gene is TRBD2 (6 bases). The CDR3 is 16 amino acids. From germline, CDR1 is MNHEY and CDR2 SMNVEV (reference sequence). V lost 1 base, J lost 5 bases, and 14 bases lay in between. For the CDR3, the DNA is TGTGCCAGCAGTTTATTCGTCGGGGGAGAGACCGGGGAGCTGTTTTTT. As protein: CASSLFVGGETGELFF.

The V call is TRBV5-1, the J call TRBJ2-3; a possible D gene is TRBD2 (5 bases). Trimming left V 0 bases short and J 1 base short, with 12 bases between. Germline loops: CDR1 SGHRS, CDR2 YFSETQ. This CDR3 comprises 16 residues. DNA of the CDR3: TGCGCCAGCAGCTTGGGAGGGAAAGCGGGCACAGATACGCAGTATTTT. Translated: CASSLGGKAGTDTQYF.

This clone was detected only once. CDR3 region: CASSPVLGALTSYEQYF. The CDR3 nucleotides read TGTGCCAGCTCACCAGTATTGGGAGCCCTGACCTCCTACGAGCAGTACTTC. The chain combines TRBV18 with TRBJ2-7; D is possibly TRBD2 (5 bases). V was trimmed by 2 bases and J by 0 bases, leaving 17 bases between them. Germline CDR1 is KGHSH and CDR2 is LQKENI. The CDR3 covers 17 residues.

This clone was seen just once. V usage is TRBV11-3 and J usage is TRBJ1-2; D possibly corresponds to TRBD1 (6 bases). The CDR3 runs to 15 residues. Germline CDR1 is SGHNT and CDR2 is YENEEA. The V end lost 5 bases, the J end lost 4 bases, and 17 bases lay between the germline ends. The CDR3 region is CASSGGAATFYGYTF. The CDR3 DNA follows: TGTGCCAGCAGCGGGGGGGCAGCAACGTTCTATGGCTACACCTTC.

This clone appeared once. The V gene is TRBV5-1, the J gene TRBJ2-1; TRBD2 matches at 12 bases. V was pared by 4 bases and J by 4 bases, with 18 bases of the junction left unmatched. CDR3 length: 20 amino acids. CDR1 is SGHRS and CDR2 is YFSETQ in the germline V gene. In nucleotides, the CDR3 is TGCGCCAGCAGCGTCAGGCTAGCGGGGGGGAACCCGCCACTTTACAATGAGCAGTTCTTC. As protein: CASSVRLAGGNPPLYNEQFF.

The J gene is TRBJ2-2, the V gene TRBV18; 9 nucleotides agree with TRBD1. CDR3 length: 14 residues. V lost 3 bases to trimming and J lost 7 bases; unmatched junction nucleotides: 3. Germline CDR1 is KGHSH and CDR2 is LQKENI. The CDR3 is CASSPWTGDGELFF. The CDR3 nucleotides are TGTGCCAGCTCACCTTGGACAGGGGACGGGGAGCTGTTTTTT. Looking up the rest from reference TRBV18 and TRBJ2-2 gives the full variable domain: NAGVMQNPRHLVRRRGQEARLRCSPMKGHSHVYWYRQLPEEGLKFMVYLQKENIIDESGMPKERFSAEFPKEGPSILRIQQVVRGDSAAYFCASSPWTGDGELFFGEGSRLTVL.

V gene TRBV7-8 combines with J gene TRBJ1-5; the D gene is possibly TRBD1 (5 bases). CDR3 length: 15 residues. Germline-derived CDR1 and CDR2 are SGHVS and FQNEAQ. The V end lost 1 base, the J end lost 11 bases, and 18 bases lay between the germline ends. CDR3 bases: TGTGCCAGCAGCTTAGAGTACGCAGGGTCTTCGTCCCAGCATTTT. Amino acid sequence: CASSLEYAGSSSQHF.

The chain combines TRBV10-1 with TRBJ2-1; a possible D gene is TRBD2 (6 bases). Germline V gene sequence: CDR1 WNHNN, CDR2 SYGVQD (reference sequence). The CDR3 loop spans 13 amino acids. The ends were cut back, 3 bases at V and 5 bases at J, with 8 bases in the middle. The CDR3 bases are TGCGCCAGCAGTGATGGAGGGAACAATGAGCAGTTCTTC. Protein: CASSDGGNNEQFF.

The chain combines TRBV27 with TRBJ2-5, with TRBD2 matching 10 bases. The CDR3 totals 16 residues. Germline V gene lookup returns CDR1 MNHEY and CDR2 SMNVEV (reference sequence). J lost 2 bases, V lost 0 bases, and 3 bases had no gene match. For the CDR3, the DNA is TGTGCCAGCAGTTTATCTAGCGGGGGGTTGCAAGAGACCCAGTACTTC. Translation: CASSLSSGGLQETQYF.

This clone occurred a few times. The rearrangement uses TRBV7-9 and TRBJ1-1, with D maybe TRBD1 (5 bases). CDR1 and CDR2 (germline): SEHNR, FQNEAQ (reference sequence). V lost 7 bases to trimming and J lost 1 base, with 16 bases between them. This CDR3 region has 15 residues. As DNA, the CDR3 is TGTGCCAGCATCGAACCCAGTCAGGGGAACACTGAAGCTTTCTTT. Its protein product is CASIEPSQGNTEAFF.

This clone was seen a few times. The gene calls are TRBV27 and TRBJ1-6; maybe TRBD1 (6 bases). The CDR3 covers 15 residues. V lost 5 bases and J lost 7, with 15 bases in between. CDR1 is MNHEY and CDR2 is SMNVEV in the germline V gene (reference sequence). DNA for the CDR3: TGTGCCAGCAGTCCCCTTTGGGGGGGCAATTCACCCCTCCACTTT. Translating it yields CASSPLWGGNSPLHF.

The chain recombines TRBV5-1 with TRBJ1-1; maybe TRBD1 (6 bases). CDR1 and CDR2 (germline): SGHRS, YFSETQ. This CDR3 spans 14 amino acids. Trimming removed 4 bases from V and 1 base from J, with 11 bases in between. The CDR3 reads CASSPLGANTEAFF. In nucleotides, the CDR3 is TGCGCCAGCAGCCCCCTGGGGGCGAACACTGAAGCTTTCTTT.

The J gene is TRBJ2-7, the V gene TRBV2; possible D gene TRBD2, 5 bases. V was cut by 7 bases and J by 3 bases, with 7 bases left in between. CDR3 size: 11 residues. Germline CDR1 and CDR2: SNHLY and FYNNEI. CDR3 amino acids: CASIGSYEQYF. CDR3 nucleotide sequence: TGTGCCAGCATAGGGAGCTACGAGCAGTACTTC. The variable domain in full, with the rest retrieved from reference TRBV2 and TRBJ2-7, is EPEVTQTPSHQVTQMGQEVILRCVPISNHLYFYWYRQILGQKVEFLVSFYNNEISEKSEIFDDQFSVERPDGSNFTLKIRSTKLEDSAMYFCASIGSYEQYFGPGTRLTVT.

For the CDR3, the DNA is TGTGCCAGCAGCCCACTTTGGGGGGGAGAGCAGTACTTC. Amino acid sequence: CASSPLWGGEQYF. This rearrangement joins TRBV5-8 to TRBJ2-7; 7 nucleotides align to TRBD2. CDR3 size: 13 residues. Germline V CDR1 and CDR2: SGHTS, YDEGEE. J was trimmed by 7 bases and V by 4 bases; bases with no gene match: 8.

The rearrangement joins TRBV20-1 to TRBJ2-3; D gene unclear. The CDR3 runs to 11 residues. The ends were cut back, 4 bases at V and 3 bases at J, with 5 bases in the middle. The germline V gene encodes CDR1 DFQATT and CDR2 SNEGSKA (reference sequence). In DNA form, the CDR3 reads TGCAGTGCTATTGATACAGATACGCAGTATTTT. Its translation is CSAIDTDTQYF.

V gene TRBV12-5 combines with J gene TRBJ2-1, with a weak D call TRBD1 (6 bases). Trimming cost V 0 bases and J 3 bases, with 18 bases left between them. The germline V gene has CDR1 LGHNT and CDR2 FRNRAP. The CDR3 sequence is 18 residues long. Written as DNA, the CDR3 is TGTGCTAGTGGTTTGGTATCCGCCGGACAGCCGGACTACAATGAGCAGTTCTTC. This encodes CASGLVSAGQPDYNEQFF.

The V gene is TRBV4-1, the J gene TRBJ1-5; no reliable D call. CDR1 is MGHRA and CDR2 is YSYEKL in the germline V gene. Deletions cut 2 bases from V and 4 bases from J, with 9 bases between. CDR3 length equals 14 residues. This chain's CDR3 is CASSQTQINQPQHF. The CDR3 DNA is TGCGCCAGCAGCCAAACCCAGATTAATCAGCCCCAGCATTTT.